This T cell receptor (beta chain) was retrieved from a study of cytomegalovirus exposure and HLA in healthy donors. V dropped 6 bases and J dropped 4; count of bases not matched to a gene: 8. The germline V gene has CDR1 MNHEY and CDR2 SMNVEV (reference sequence). CDR3 length: 14 residues. Primers included in the PCR were 60 Vbeta and 13 Jbeta primers. Only in-frame clones appear in the TCRdb table, and some are missing; sequencing was by immunoSEQ multiplex PCR. This sample has about 92,000 clones, with roughly 80% found just once. This TCR came from a man aged 50 to 59 in good health and CMV-seropositive. Sequencing used PBMCs. The chain carries TRBV27 and TRBJ1-2, with 7 bases fitting TRBD1. CDR3 residues: CASRYRGQGYGYTF. In DNA, the CDR3 is TGTGCCAGCAGGTACAGGGGTCAGGGCTATGGCTACACCTTC.